The 16 T cell receptor beta chains presented below share a single source sample, sequenced in a study of neurological immune-mediated disorders. TCRdb fed the 5' RACE reads into MiXCR, producing one record per CDR3 protein. The sample shows some 65,000 distinct CDR3 sequences, 3.5% to 4.5% of them seen only once. Sequenced material: PBMCs. These receptor sequences come from a man aged 50-59 years with multiple sclerosis.

This clonotype showed up many times. The V call is TRBV7-9, the J call TRBJ1-1; TRBD1 aligns across 8 bases. Germline V gene sequence: CDR1 SEHNR, CDR2 FQNEAQ (reference sequence). The CDR3 runs to 13 residues. V trimming: 3 bases; J trimming: 5 bases; junction bases outside the gene matches: 2. The CDR3 region is CASSLDRETEAFF. CDR3 coding DNA: TGTGCCAGCAGCTTGGACAGGGAAACTGAAGCTTTCTTT.

The table lists this clonotype with many counts. V and J are TRBV5-1 and TRBJ1-4; possible D gene TRBD1, 5 bases. V gave up 4 bases and J gave up 7 bases, with 11 bases separating them. The CDR3 spans 13 residues. The germline V gene encodes CDR1 SGHRS and CDR2 YFSETQ. The CDR3 DNA follows: TGCGCCAGCAGCCCCGGGACGGGTGAAAAACTGTTTTTT. Residues: CASSPGTGEKLFF.

This clonotype came up many times. The V gene is TRBV5-1, the J gene TRBJ1-4; D perhaps matches TRBD1 (5 bases). This CDR3 comprises 14 residues. Germline CDR1 reads SGHRS; CDR2 reads YFSETQ. Trimming took 6 bases from V and 0 from J, leaving 9 bases between them. The CDR3, as DNA: TGCGCCAGCAAGAGGGACGCAACTAATGAAAAACTGTTTTTT. It specifies CASKRDATNEKLFF.

Comment on this clonotype: An end of the junction differs from the germline gene, which may be a read error. The rearrangement links TRBV3-1 to TRBJ1-6, with 9 bases fitting TRBD1. Looked up from germline, CDR1 is LGHDT and CDR2 is YNNKEL (reference sequence). CDR3 length equals 15 residues. The CDR3 spells CASSQDTGGYSPLHF. The CDR3 DNA reads as TGTGCCAGCAGCCAAGACACAGGGGGCTATTCACCCCTACACTTT.

This clonotype was recorded at least ten times. The chain carries TRBV20-1 and TRBJ2-1; D possibly matches TRBD1 or TRBD2 (5 bases each). Trimming left V 6 bases short and J 6 bases short, with 18 bases between. There are 14 residues in the CDR3. Germline V lookup: CDR1 DFQATT, CDR2 SNEGSKA (reference sequence). In DNA form, the CDR3 reads TGCAGTGCGACCGGGACCTCGAACCTCAATGAGCAGTTCTTC. This encodes CSATGTSNLNEQFF.

In this sample, this clonotype turned up many times. The rearrangement links TRBV20-1 to TRBJ2-7, with a tentative D call TRBD1 (5 bases). CDR1 and CDR2 from the germline V gene are DFQATT and SNEGSKA (reference sequence). The V end lost 5 bases, the J end lost 5 bases, and 10 bases lay between the germline ends. The CDR3 has 11 residues. DNA for the CDR3: TGCAGTGCTCGCAGGGTCCACGAGCAGTACTTC. Translation gives CSARRVHEQYF.

The sample holds many counts of this clonotype. V and J are TRBV9 and TRBJ2-5, with D perhaps being TRBD1 or TRBD2 (5 bases each). V was clipped by 4 bases and J by 5 bases, with 12 bases between them. The V gene's germline CDR1 is SGDLS and CDR2 YYNGEE. The CDR3 loop spans 13 amino acids. The CDR3 coding sequence is TGTGCCAGCAGCTCGGGGACGAGGGAGACCCAGTACTTC. Protein product: CASSSGTRETQYF.

This clonotype was recorded many times. The CDR3 sequence is CASSLVTGHGNNEQFF. The CDR3 region has the DNA TGCGCCAGCAGCTTGGTGACGGGCCACGGCAACAATGAGCAGTTCTTC. J is TRBJ2-1 and V is TRBV5-1; unclear D gene. Germline V gene sequence: CDR1 SGHRS, CDR2 YFSETQ. The CDR3 runs to 16 residues. V lost 0 bases and J lost 5, with 15 bases in between.

This clonotype was found many times. The genes are TRBV27 and TRBJ1-1; no firm D call. This CDR3 is built from 13 residues. V lost 4 bases and J 6 bases, leaving 12 bases between the germline ends. Looked up from germline, CDR1 is MNHEY and CDR2 is SMNVEV (reference sequence). The CDR3 region has the DNA TGTGCCAGCAGTTACAGAGGCTTCGCTGAAGCTTTCTTT. Amino acid sequence: CASSYRGFAEAFF.

This clonotype was counted many times. The chain recombines TRBV18 with TRBJ1-6; D is perhaps TRBD1 (6 bases). The ends were cut back, 5 bases at V and 5 bases at J, with 10 bases in the middle. This CDR3 comprises 14 residues. Germline-derived CDR1 and CDR2 are KGHSH and LQKENI. This CDR3 reads CASSRDKNNSPLHF. CDR3 coding DNA: TGTGCCAGCTCAAGGGACAAAAATAATTCACCCCTCCACTTT. Using reference TRBV18 and TRBJ1-6 for the parts outside the CDR3, the full variable domain is NAGVMQNPRHLVRRRGQEARLRCSPMKGHSHVYWYRQLPEEGLKFMVYLQKENIIDESGMPKERFSAEFPKEGPSILRIQQVVRGDSAAYFCASSRDKNNSPLHFGNGTRLTVT.

This clonotype was recorded many times. CDR3 sequence reads: CASRPGQGWGSPLHF. In DNA, the CDR3 is TGTGCCAGCAGACCGGGACAGGGATGGGGTTCACCCCTCCACTTT. The gene calls are TRBV6-5 and TRBJ1-6, with 9 bases aligning to TRBD1. Trimming removed 6 bases from V and 9 bases from J; junction bases left unmatched: 9. CDR1 MNHEY and CDR2 SVGAGI come from the germline V gene. The CDR3 is 15 amino acids.

This rearrangement joins TRBV11-2 to TRBJ2-1; 11 nucleotides agree with TRBD2. V gave up 4 bases and J gave up 9 bases; unmatched junction bases: 8. CDR1 is SGHAT and CDR2 is FQNNGV in the germline V gene. The CDR3 runs 15 residues. The CDR3 loop is CASSSLAGGLREQFF. In DNA form, the CDR3 reads TGTGCCAGCAGCTCCTTAGCGGGGGGGCTTCGTGAGCAGTTCTTC. The whole variable domain, remainder taken from reference TRBV11-2 and TRBJ2-1, is EAGVAQSPRYKIIEKRQSVAFWCNPISGHATLYWYQQILGQGPKLLIQFQNNGVVDDSQLPKDRFSAERLKGVDSTLKIQPAKLEDSAVYLCASSSLAGGLREQFFGPGTRLTVL.

This clonotype was observed at least ten times. The chain recombines TRBV3-1 with TRBJ1-4, with no clear D. This CDR3 has 15 residues. Trimming cost V 1 base and J 5 bases, with 11 bases left between them. The germline V gene encodes CDR1 LGHDT and CDR2 YNNKEL (reference sequence). The CDR3 DNA reads as TGTGCCAGCAGCCAAGGGGCAGGTCTGAATGAAAAACTGTTTTTT. Amino acids: CASSQGAGLNEKLFF.

In the case of this clonotype: This may stem from a read error, because a much larger clone lies one nucleotide away. The chain carries TRBV20-1 and TRBJ1-5, with 9 bases fitting TRBD1. Germline loops: CDR1 DFQATT, CDR2 SNEGSKA (reference sequence). The CDR3 totals 12 residues. This CDR3 is CSARTGAQPQNF. In DNA form, the CDR3 reads TGCAGTGCAAGGACAGGGGCTCAGCCCCAGAATTTT.

In this sample, this clonotype turned up many times. A junction boundary mismatches the germline segment, possibly from a read error. V gene TRBV5-1 combines with J gene TRBJ1-5, with D hard to call. Germline V CDR1 and CDR2: SGHRS, YFSETQ. The length of the CDR3 is 10 residues. The CDR3 nucleotides are TGCGCCAGCAGCTTCCAGCCCCAGAATTTT. It is translated as CASSFQPQNF. The full variable domain, in which reference TRBV5-1 and TRBJ1-5 provide the parts outside the CDR3, is KAGVTQTPRYLIKTRGQQVTLSCSPISGHRSVSWYQQTPGQGLQFLFEYFSETQRNKGNFPGRFSGRQFSNSRSEMNVSTLELGDSALYLCASSFQPQNFGDGTRLSIL.

Ten or more counts support this clonotype. This chain uses TRBV5-1 with TRBJ2-3; 12 positions match TRBD2. V gave up 4 bases and J gave up 2 bases; unmatched junction bases: 8. The CDR3 has 17 amino acids. Germline V gene lookup returns CDR1 SGHRS and CDR2 YFSETQ. The CDR3 nucleotides are TGCGCCAGCAGCAGATTAGCTAGCGGGGGGGCCACAGATACGCAGTATTTT. Its translation: CASSRLASGGATDTQYF.